This is a list of T cell receptor beta chains from one sample in a study of blood T cells in healthy people across ages. TCRdb passed the 5' RACE reads through MiXCR, listing each CDR3 protein once. The table includes over 550,000 distinct CDR3 sequences, 25% to 30% detected once. Material: blood. The source is a woman of 80 years or more in good health. The CDR3 runs from the conserved cysteine through the conserved F or W. A D gene is named only where the DNA matches it firmly. Clone size is not always given. Where it is, it says once, few, many or a class for expanded clones.

D gene	clone size	V gene	J gene	CDR3 DNA	CDR3 protein
.	many	TRBV9	TRBJ2-1	TGTGCCAGCAGCGCCTGGTTGGACAAAGAGCAGTTCTTC	CASSAWLDKEQFF
.	.	TRBV7-8	TRBJ2-7	TGTGCCAGCAGCTTAGCGGGTCAGAAGGGCTACGAGCAGTACTTC	CASSLAGQKGYEQYF
TRBD2	many	TRBV5-1	TRBJ2-2	TGCGCCAGCAGCTTAAGGACTAGCGGGAGCACCGGGGAGCTGTTTTTT	CASSLRTSGSTGELFF
.	few	TRBV30	TRBJ2-7	TGTGCCTGGAGTGTACAGTCCTACGAGCAGTACTTC	CAWSVQSYEQYF
.	.	TRBV3-1	TRBJ2-5	TGTGCCAGCAGCCTGGCCAGAGCCATCCAAGAGACCCAGTACTTC	CASSLARAIQETQYF
.	many	TRBV18	TRBJ2-1	TGTGCCAGCTCACTAGAGTCTTTCTCCTACAATGAGCAGTTCTTC	CASSLESFSYNEQFF
.	.	TRBV9	TRBJ1-3	TGTGCCAGCAGCCCCAGGGCCCAACCTTTATCTGGAAACACCATATATTTT	CASSPRAQPLSGNTIYF
.	once	TRBV5-1	TRBJ2-2	TGCGCCGGCAGCTTGGCTTGGAACACCGGGGAGCTGTTTTTT	CAGSLAWNTGELFF
.	.	TRBV5-1	TRBJ2-2	TGCGCCAGCAGCTTGGCGGCAAGTCGCGGCGCCGGGGAGCTGTTTTTT	CASSLAASRGAGELFF
.	many	TRBV5-6	TRBJ1-5	TGTGCCAGCAGCTTGGGGGGGTACGGTCAGCCCCAGCATTTT	CASSLGGYGQPQHF
.	many	TRBV6-4	TRBJ2-3	TGTGCCAGCAGTGGATCGGGGTCCAGCACAGATACGCAGTATTTT	CASSGSGSSTDTQYF
.	many	TRBV20-1	TRBJ2-5	TGCAGTGCTAGCGTGGAGCAAGAGACCCAGTACTTC	CSASVEQETQYF
TRBD1	few	TRBV12-3/TRBV12-4	TRBJ1-4	TGTGCCAGCAGCCCCCTAGGGGGCCCTAATGAAAAACTGTTTTTT	CASSPLGGPNEKLFF
TRBD2	.	TRBV18	TRBJ2-3	TGTGCCAGCTCACGCGGGGAGGGAACAGATGCGCAGTATTTT	CASSRGEGTDAQYF
TRBD1	few	TRBV11-1	TRBJ2-2	TGTGCCAGCAGCCTCCTGGACAGGGGGACCGGGGAGCTGTTTTTT	CASSLLDRGTGELFF
.	many	TRBV5-5	TRBJ2-4	TGTGCCAGCAGCTTGGCAGGGGACAAAAACATTCAGTACTTC	CASSLAGDKNIQYF
.	many	TRBV20-1	TRBJ2-7	TGCAGTGCCAGCGGGGACACCTCATACGAGCAGTACTTC	CSASGDTSYEQYF
TRBD1	.	TRBV2	TRBJ2-7	TGTACCAGCAGTGGGGACAGATCAAGGCCTACGGGCGAGCAGTACTTC	CTSSGDRSRPTGEQYF
.	few	TRBV12-3/TRBV12-4	TRBJ1-1	TGTGCCACGCGGCGGGTAGCCGACACTGAAGCTTTCTTT	CATRRVADTEAFF
.	many	TRBV28	TRBJ1-6	TGTGCCAGCAGCCAGGACCGAATTAATTCACCCCTCCACTTT	CASSQDRINSPLHF
.	many	TRBV7-2	TRBJ2-3	TGTGCCAGCAGCTTGTGGGGGGAGGGGGCGACAGATACGCAGTATTTT	CASSLWGEGATDTQYF
.	few	TRBV5-1	TRBJ1-2	TGCGCCAGCAGCTGGGGGGTCCGGGAGGATGGCTACACCTTC	CASSWGVREDGYTF
TRBD1	many	TRBV11-2	TRBJ2-1	TGTGCCAGCAGCGAGGTCGGAGACAGGGGGTTAAATGAGCAGTTCTTC	CASSEVGDRGLNEQFF
.	few	TRBV19	TRBJ1-5	TGTGCCAGTACTCCCGGGACGGCTAGCAATCAGCCCCAGCATTTT	CASTPGTASNQPQHF
.	many	TRBV4-1	TRBJ2-3	TGCGCCAGCAGCCAAGATTCAAAAAGGGAGGATACGCAGTATTTT	CASSQDSKREDTQYF
.	many	TRBV7-2	TRBJ1-1	TGTGCCAGCAGCCGAGAATGGGGAGCTTTCTTT	CASSREWGAFF
TRBD1	many	TRBV6-6	TRBJ1-2	TGTGCCAGCAGTAAAGGACAGGGGGGCTATGGCTACACCTTC	CASSKGQGGYGYTF
TRBD1	many	TRBV27	TRBJ2-7	TGTGCCAGCAGTCCTTCCTGGACAGGACTTCTAAACTACGAGCAGTACTTC	CASSPSWTGLLNYEQYF
.	.	TRBV28	TRBJ1-1	TGTGCCAGCAGTTCCGGGAGAAACACTGAAGCTTTCTTT	CASSSGRNTEAFF
.	.	TRBV12-3/TRBV12-4	TRBJ2-3	TGTGCCAGCAGAGACGGAATGCCCACAGATACGCAGTATTTT	CASRDGMPTDTQYF
.	many	TRBV20-1	TRBJ1-1	TGCAGTGCTAGGTCGCGGTCGGGGAACACTGAAGCTTTCTTT	CSARSRSGNTEAFF
TRBD1	.	TRBV9	TRBJ1-1	TGTGCCAGCAGAGGGGACAGCGACCGTGCTTTCTTT	CASRGDSDRAFF
TRBD1	many	TRBV29-1	TRBJ1-1	TGCAGCGTTGGGAGACAGGGGAGGGACACTGAAGCTTTCTTT	CSVGRQGRDTEAFF
TRBD1	.	TRBV7-9	TRBJ2-5	TGTGCCAGCAGCCCGGGACAGGCGGATGAGCAGTACTTC	CASSPGQADEQYF
.	many	TRBV7-3	TRBJ1-1	TGTGCCAGCAGCTTAAACAGGGCTTCGAGGGCTTTCTTT	CASSLNRASRAFF
TRBD1	many	TRBV12-3/TRBV12-4	TRBJ1-2	TGTGCCAGCAGTCCCCCGGGACAGGTCGACTACACCTTC	CASSPPGQVDYTF
.	few	TRBV2	TRBJ1-1	TGTGCCAGCAGTCCCCGCGTACGGGCTTTCTTT	CASSPRVRAFF
TRBD1	many	TRBV4-3	TRBJ1-6	TGCGCCAGCAGCCGAAGATTTCGGGACAGGGATTCACCCCTCCACTTT	CASSRRFRDRDSPLHF
TRBD1	many	TRBV18	TRBJ2-7	TGTGCCAGCTCAACCCGGACAGGGACAGACTACGAGCAGTACTTC	CASSTRTGTDYEQYF
.	.	TRBV24-1	TRBJ2-7	TGTGCCACCAGCCTACCAAACCCCGAGGCCGCCAGGGGTGAGGGTGTTATCAATGAGCAGTACTTC	CATSLPNPEAARGEGVINEQYF
TRBD1	many	TRBV3-1	TRBJ2-7	TGTGCCAGCAGCCAATTTGGTCCGGGACAGGGGGCCGGCGAGCAGTACTTC	CASSQFGPGQGAGEQYF